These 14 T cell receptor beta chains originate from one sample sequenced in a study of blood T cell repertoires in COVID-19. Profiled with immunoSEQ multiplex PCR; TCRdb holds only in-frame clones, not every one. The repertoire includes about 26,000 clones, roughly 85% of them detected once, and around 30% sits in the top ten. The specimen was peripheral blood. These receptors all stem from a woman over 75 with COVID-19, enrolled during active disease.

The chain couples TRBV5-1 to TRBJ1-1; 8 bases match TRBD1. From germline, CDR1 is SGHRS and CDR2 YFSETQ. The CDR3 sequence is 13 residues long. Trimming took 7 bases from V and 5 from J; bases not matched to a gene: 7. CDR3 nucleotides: TGCGCCAGCGCCGATACAGGGGGAACTGAAGCTTTCTTT. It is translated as CASADTGGTEAFF.

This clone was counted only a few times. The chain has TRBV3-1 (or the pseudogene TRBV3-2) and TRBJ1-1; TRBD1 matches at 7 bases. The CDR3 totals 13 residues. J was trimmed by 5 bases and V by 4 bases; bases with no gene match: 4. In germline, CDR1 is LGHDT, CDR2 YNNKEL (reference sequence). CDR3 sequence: CASSRTGMTEAFF. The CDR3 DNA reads TGTGCCAGCAGCCGGACAGGTATGACTGAAGCTTTCTTT.

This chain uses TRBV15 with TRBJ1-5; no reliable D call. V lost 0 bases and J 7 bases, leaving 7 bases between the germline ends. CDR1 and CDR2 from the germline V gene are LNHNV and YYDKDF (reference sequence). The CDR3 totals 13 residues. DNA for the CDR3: TGTGCCACCAGCAGAGATCCATCCCAGCCCCAGCATTTT. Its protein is CATSRDPSQPQHF.

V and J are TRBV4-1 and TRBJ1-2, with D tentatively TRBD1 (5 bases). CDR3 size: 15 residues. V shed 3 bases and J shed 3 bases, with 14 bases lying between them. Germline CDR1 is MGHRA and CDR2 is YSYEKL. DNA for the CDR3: TGCGCCAGCAGCCATTCGTGGGGGGAGCACTATGGCTACACCTTC. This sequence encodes CASSHSWGEHYGYTF.

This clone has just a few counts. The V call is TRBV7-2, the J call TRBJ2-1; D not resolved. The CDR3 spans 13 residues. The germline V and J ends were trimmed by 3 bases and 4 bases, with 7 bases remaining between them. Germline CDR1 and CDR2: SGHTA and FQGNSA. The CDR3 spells CASSFRVYNEQFF. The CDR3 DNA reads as TGTGCCAGCAGCTTCCGCGTATACAATGAGCAGTTCTTC.

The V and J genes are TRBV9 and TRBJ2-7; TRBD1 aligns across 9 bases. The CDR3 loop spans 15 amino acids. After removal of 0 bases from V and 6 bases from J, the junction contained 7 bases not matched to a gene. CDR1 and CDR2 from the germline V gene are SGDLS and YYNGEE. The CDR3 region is CASSVAGQGSPEQYF. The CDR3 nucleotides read TGTGCCAGCAGCGTAGCAGGACAGGGGTCCCCCGAGCAGTACTTC.

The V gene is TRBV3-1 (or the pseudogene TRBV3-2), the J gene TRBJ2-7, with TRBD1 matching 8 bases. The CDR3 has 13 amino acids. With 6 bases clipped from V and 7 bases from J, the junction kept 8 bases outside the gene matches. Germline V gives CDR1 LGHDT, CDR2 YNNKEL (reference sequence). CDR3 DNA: TGTGCCAGCAGAAGACAGGGGTCGGGTGAGCAGTACTTC. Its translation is CASRRQGSGEQYF.

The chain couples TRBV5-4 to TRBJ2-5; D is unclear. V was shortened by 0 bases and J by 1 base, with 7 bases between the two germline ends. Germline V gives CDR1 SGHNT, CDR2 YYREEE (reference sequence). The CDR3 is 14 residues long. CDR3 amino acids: CASSLVERQETQYF. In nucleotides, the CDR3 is TGTGCCAGCAGCTTGGTAGAGCGCCAAGAGACCCAGTACTTC.

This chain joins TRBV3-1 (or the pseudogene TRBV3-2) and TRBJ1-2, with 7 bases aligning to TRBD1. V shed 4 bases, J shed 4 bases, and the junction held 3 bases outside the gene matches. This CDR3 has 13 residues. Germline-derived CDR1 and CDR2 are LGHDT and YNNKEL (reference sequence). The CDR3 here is CASSPGTVYGYTF. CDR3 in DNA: TGTGCCAGCAGCCCCGGGACAGTCTATGGCTACACCTTC.

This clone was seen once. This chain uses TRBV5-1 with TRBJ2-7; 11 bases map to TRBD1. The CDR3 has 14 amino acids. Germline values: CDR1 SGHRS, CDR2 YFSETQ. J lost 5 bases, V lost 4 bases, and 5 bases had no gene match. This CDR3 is CASSPRTGGNEQYF. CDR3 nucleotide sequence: TGCGCCAGCAGCCCAAGGACAGGGGGCAACGAGCAGTACTTC.

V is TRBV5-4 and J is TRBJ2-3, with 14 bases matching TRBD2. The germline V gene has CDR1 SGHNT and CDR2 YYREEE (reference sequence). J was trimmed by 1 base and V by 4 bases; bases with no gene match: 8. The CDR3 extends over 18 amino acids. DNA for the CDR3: TGTGCCAGCAGCCCCGGGACTAGCGGGGGCCGACGCACAGATACGCAGTATTTT. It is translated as CASSPGTSGGRRTDTQYF.

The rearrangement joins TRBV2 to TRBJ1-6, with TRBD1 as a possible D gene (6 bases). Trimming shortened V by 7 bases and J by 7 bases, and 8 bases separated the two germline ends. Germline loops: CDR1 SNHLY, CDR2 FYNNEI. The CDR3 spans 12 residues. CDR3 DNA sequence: TGTGCCAGCACTAGGGGGAATTCACCCCTCCACTTT. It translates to CASTRGNSPLHF.

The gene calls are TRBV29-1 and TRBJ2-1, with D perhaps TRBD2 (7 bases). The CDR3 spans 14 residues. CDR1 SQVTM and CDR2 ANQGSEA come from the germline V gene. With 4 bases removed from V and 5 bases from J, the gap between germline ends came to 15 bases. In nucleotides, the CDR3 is TGCAGCGTTGTAGGGGGGGACACCCACAATGAGCAGTTCTTC. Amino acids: CSVVGGDTHNEQFF.

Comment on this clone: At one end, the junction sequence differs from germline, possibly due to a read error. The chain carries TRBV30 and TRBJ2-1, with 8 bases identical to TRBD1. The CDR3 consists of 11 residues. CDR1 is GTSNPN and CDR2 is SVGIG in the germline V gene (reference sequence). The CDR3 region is CAWGGGQGKIF. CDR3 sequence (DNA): TGTGCCTGGGGGGGCGGACAGGGAAAGATCTTC.